This TCR beta chain came from a study of HIV-infected patients and healthy controls. All unsorted peripheral T cells were captured because whole blood was used without fractionation. Alpha and beta constant-region primers primed reverse transcription of around 550 ng RNA. Separate chain-specific third strand synthesis with multiplexing indices produced the alpha and beta libraries. One entry per CDR3 protein results from TCRdb running MiXCR on the 5' RACE reads. Of roughly 9,700 distinct CDR3 sequences listed, approximately 8.2% are singletons. The CDR3 extends over 14 amino acids. Germline assignment: CDR1 SGHRS and CDR2 YFSETQ. Trimming shortened V by 0 bases and J by 2 bases, and 8 bases separated the two germline ends. By share of the sample, this clonotype is medium-sized (0.01 to 0.1%).

The V and J genes are TRBV5-1 and TRBJ1-1; D gene unclear. This receptor was identified in an adult in good health. What was sequenced was blood. The CDR3 sequence: CASSLDSQNTEAFF. As DNA, the CDR3 is TGCGCCAGCAGCTTGGATAGTCAAAACACTGAAGCTTTCTTT.